This T cell receptor (beta chain) was sequenced for a study of Graves' ophthalmopathy and Graves' hyperthyroidism. Transcripts of RNA were the source for amplifying TCR beta CDR3 regions. RT-PCR in the first round used HTBI primers; a second-round multiplex PCR followed. MiXCR, applied by TCRdb to the multiplex PCR reads, yields one record per CDR3 protein. The repertoire holds hundreds of thousands of distinct CDR3 sequences, with roughly two fifths as singletons. The sequence came from an adult man with Graves' ophthalmopathy. Source material: peripheral blood.

The CDR3 sequence: CSARSQGRSYEQYF. The CDR3 nucleotides are TGCAGTGCTAGATCACAGGGGCGATCCTACGAGCAGTACTTC. This chain uses TRBV20-1 with TRBJ2-7; TRBD1 aligns across 7 bases. The CDR3 runs 14 residues. V dropped 2 bases and J dropped 1; count of bases not matched to a gene: 5. Germline V lookup: CDR1 DFQATT, CDR2 SNEGSKA (reference sequence).